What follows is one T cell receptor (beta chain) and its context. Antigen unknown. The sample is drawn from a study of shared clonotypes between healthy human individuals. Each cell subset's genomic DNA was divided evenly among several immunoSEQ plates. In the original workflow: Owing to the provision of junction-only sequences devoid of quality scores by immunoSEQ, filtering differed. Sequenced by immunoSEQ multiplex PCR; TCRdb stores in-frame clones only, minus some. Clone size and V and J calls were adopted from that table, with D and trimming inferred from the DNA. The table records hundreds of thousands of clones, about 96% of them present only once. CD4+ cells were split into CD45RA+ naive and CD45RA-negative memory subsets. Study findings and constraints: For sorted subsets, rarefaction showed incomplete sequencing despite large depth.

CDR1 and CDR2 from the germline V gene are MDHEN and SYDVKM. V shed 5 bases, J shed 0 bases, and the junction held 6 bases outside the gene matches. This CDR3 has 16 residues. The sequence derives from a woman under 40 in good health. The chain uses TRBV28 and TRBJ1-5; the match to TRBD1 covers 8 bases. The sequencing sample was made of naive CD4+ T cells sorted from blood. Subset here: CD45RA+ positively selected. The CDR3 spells CASSPHDRGSNQPQHF. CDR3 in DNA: TGTGCCAGCAGTCCCCACGACAGGGGTAGCAATCAGCCCCAGCATTTT.